Listed here is a single T cell receptor (beta chain). Only one heparinised blood draw was taken per donor, and its volume averaged roughly 0.12 L. The data belong to a study of beta chain features in type 1 diabetes. Turning to the study itself: Healthy donors, compared against patients, showed similar age, gender and cell yields. Across all samples, fewer than 140 million sorted cells were examined.

Expressed TCRB transcripts were sequenced, since all the RNA that had been isolated was reverse transcribed. Profiled with immunoSEQ multiplex PCR; TCRdb holds only in-frame clones, not every one. The table lists around 290,000 clones, around 7.8% of them singletons. This TCR derives from a woman aged 18 to 35 in good health. Sequencing used central memory CD4+ T cells from blood.

CDR3 protein: CASSLGRGHYGYTF. CDR3 sequence (DNA): TGTGCCAGCAGTCTAGGCCGGGGCCACTATGGCTACACCTTC. The V gene is TRBV28, the J gene TRBJ1-2, with D perhaps TRBD1 (5 bases). In germline, CDR1 is MDHEN, CDR2 SYDVKM. The CDR3 has 14 amino acids. Trimming removed 5 bases at V and 3 bases at J, with 13 bases between.